This TCR beta chain comes out of a study of T cells in Graves' hyperthyroidism and ophthalmopathy. Germline CDR1 is LNHDA and CDR2 is SQIVND (reference sequence). The junction had 4 bases not matched to a gene; V was cut back by 5 bases and J by 0 bases. This CDR3 has 15 amino acids. Study-wide points: The model made its ophthalmopathy prediction, and onset followed a median roughly 6.5 months later.

There were TCR beta CDR3 regions amplified from RNA transcripts. The TCR CDR3 was amplified in a first-round RT-PCR using the HTBI primer set. TCRdb independently ran MiXCR on the multiplex PCR reads; one entry per CDR3 protein. Here the sample spans about 710,000 distinct CDR3 sequences, 15% to 20% being singletons. Of note for this clonotype: Antigen specificity is unknown.

The sample taken for sequencing was blood. This chain joins TRBV19 and TRBJ2-1, with TRBD2 matching 7 bases. The TCR was taken from a man aged 18 to 29 with Graves' hyperthyroidism. CDR3 protein: CASSAGLVSYNEQFF. The CDR3 bases are TGTGCCAGTAGTGCCGGACTAGTCTCCTACAATGAGCAGTTCTTC. The whole variable domain, filled in from reference TRBV19 and TRBJ2-1, reads DGGITQSPKYLFRKEGQNVTLSCEQNLNHDAMYWYRQDPGQGLRLIYYSQIVNDFQKGDIAEGYSVSREKKESFPLTVTSAQKNPTAFYLCASSAGLVSYNEQFFGPGTRLTVL.